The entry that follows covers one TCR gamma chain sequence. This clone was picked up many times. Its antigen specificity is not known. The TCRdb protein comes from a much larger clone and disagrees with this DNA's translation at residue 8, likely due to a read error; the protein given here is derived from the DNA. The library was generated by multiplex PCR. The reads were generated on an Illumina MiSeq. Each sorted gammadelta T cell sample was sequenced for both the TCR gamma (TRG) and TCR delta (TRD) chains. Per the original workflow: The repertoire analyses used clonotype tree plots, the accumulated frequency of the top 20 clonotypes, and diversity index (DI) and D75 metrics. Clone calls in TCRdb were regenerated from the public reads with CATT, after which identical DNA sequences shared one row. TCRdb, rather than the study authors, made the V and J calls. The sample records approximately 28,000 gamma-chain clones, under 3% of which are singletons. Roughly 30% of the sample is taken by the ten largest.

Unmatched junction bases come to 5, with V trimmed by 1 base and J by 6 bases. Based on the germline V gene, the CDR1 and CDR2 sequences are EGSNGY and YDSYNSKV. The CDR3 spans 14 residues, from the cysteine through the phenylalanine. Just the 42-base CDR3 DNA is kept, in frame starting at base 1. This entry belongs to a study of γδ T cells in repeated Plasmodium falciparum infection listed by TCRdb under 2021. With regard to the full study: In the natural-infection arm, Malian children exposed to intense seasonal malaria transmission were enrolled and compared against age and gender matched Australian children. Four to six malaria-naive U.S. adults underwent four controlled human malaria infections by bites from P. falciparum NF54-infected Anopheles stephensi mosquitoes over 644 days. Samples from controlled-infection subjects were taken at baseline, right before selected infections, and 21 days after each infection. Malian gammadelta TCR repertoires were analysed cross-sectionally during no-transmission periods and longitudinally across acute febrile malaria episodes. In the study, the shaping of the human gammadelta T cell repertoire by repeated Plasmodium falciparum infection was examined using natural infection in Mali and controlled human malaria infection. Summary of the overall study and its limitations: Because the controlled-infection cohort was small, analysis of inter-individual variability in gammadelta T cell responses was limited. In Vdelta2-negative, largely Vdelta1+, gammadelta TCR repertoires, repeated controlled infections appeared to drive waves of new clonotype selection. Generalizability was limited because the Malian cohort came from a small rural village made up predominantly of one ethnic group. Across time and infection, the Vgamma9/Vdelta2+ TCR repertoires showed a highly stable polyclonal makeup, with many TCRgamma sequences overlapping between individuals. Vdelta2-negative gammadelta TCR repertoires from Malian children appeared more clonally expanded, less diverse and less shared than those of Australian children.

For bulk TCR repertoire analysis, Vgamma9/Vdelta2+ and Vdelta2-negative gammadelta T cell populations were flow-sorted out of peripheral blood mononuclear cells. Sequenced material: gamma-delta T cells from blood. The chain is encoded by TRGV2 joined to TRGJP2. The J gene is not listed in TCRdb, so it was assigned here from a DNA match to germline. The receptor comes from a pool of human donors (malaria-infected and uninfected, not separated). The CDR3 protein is CATWDGSGDWIKTF. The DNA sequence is TGTGCCACCTGGGACGGAAGTGGTGATTGGATCAAGACGTTT.